This T cell receptor (beta chain) was retrieved from a study of blood T cell repertoires in COVID-19 (TCRdb year 2020). About the investigation overall: Samples from collaborators originated in the United States, Italy and Spain and spanned both the acute and convalescent phases of COVID-19. The sample metadata nearly always contained a de-identified subject ID, COVID-19 status, age in years and sex. Samples came from the ongoing ImmuneRACE study (first 160 participants) plus 1,254 subjects from 6 global collaborators. Where available, HLA class I and class II types were obtained from metadata supplied by the sample provider rather than from assay-based typing. The prospective study material was composed of cDNA or gDNA derived from T cells, B-cell-depleted T cells, or PBMCs. The dataset comprised deeply sampled blood TCRbeta repertoires from subjects exposed to, actively infected with, or recovered from COVID-19. A freely available public database, intended as a resource for researchers studying the immune response to SARS-CoV-2, is where the repertoires were released.

A note on this clone: Its antigen is currently not known. Base qualities are missing; no much larger clone stands one base away.

CDR1 and CDR2, looked up from the germline V gene, are SGHTA and FQGNSA. Relative to germline, V is missing 4 bases and J is missing 6 bases, with 12 bases of the junction outside any gene match. From cysteine to phenylalanine, the CDR3 is 16 amino acids long. CDR3 DNA is the only sequence kept; it has 48 bases, read in frame from the first base. The investigation overall reported the following: The amount of clinical and demographic metadata varied by source and participant and was provided uncurated.

Enrolling through a virtual design, the prospective study's participants ranged in age from roughly 18 to 90 years and lived across roughly 24 United States geographic areas. In the prospective study, participants were assigned to cohorts based on the clinical history participants reported in a screening survey and a study questionnaire. ImmuneRACE Cohort 3 recovered participants were defined by two consecutive negative NP/OP PCR tests, healthcare professional clearance, or symptom resolution. In the prospective study, whole blood, serum and a nasopharyngeal or oropharyngeal swab were collected from each participant by mobile phlebotomists. Participants in the prospective study had the option to provide additional blood draws and questionnaires over a roughly 2-month period. Before DNA extraction, prospective study blood samples were shipped either frozen or at room temperature. TCRbeta CDR3 regions were amplified from genomic DNA using the immunoSEQ Assay, a bias-controlled multiplex PCR. The paper's data handling went like this. Nucleated cell counts per sample were estimated from amplification of reference gene primers within the assay. To quantify the absolute abundance of each unique TCRbeta CDR3 rearrangement, sequence reads were collapsed and filtered. Productive Simpson clonality was computed per sample as the square root of Simpson's diversity index over productive rearrangements. Not all clones reach the TCRdb copy of this immuneACCESS table, which keeps in-frame sequences only. Checked studies attribute under half of the gap to unresolved V genes and leave the rest unexplained. Clone size and the V and J calls come from that table; the DNA yielded D and trimming. The sample profile shows 250,000 or so clones; roughly 82% of them were found once. The ten largest clones add up to more than 2% of the sample.

The sequence came from a woman aged 50 to 60 who had recovered from COVID-19. The material sequenced was PBMCs or T cells enriched from blood (not recorded which). The chain was built from TRBV7-2 and TRBJ2-3, with 8 bases matching TRBD2. In nucleotide form, the sequence is TGTGCCAGCAGCTCCCAGCCGCGGGGGGTGAAGGATACGCAGTATTTT. It specifies CASSSQPRGVKDTQYF.